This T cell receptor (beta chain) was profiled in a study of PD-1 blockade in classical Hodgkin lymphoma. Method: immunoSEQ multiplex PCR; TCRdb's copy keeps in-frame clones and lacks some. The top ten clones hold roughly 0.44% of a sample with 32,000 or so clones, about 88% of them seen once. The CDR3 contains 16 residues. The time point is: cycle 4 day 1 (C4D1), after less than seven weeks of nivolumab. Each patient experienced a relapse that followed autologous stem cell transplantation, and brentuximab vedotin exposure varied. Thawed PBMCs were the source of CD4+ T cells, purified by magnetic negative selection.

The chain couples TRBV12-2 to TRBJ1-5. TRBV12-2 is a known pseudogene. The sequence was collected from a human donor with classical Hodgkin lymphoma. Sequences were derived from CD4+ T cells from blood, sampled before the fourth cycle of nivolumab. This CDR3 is CASRLAQQGGGQPQHF. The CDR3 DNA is TGTGCAAGTCGCTTAGCGCAACAGGGAGGCGGTCAGCCCCAGCATTTT.